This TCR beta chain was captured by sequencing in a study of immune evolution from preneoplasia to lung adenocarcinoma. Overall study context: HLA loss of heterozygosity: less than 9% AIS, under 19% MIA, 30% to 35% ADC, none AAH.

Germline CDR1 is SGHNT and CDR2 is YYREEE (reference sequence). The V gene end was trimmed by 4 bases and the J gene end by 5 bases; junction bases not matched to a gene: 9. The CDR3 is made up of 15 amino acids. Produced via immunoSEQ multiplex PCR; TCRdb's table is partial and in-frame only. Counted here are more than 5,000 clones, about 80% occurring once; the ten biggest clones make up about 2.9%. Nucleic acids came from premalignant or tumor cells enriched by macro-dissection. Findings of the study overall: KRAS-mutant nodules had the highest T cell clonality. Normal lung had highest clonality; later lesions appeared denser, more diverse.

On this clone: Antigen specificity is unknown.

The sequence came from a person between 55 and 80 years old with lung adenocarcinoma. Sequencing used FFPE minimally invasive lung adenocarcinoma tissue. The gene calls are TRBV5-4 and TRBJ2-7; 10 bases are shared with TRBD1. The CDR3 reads CASSPKGDRGHEQYF. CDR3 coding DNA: TGTGCCAGCAGCCCAAAGGGGGACAGGGGCCACGAGCAGTACTTC.